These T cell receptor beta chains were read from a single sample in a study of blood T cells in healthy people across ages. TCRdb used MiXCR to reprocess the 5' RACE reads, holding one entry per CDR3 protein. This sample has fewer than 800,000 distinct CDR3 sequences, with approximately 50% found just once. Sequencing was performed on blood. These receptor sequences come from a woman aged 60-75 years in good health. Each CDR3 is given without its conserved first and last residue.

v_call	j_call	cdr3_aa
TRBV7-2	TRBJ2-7	ASSLASASYEQY
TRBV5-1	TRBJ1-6	ASSLGYNSPLH
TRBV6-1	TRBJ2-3	ASSEAGTGGDTQY
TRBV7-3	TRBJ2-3	ASSLTRGGITDTQY
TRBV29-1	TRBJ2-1	SAPPGQLSSYNEQF
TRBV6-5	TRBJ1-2	ASSGQGGFYGYT
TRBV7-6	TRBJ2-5	ASSLLGQANQETQY
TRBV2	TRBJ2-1	ASRRTSGIQNEQF
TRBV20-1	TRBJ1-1	SASQGGRNTEAF
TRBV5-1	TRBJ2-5	ASSLGRLQETQY
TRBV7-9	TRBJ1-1	ASSRDSRGREAF
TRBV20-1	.	SARGQTSGSLEQY
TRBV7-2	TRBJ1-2	ASSPRQGHYGYT
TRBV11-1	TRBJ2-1	ASSPESRLNEQF
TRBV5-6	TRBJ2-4	ASSLGKNIRY
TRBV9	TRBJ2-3	ASSLGTSGSGDTQY
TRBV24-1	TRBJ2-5	ATSPAGETQY
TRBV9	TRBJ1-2	ASSVGGREYGYT
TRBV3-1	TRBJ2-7	ASSQGRFQLSYEQY
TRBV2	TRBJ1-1	ASSEALQAF
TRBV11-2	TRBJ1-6	ASSLSSDRHNSPLH
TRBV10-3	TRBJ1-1	AISVGSGYRNTEAF
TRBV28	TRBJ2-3	ASSSLAPLAQGTQY
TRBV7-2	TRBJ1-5	ASSRQRGGEQPQH
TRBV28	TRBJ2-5	ASSTWGSGSTQETQY
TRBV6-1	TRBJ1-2	ASSERQGVPNYGYT
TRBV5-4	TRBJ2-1	ASSLATSGPRTEQF
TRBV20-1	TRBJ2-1	SAQGQGAVAEQF
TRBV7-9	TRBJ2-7	ASSRQRLAGNPAYEQY
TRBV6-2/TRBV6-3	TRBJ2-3	ASGEQADTQY
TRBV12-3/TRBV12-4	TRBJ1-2	ASSLATGHT
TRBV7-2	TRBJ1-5	ASSGESEQPQH
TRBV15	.	ATSRGRTRNQETQY
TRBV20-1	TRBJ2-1	SARDVGGLAGDSFYNEQF
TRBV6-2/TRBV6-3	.	ASSSLGEARETQY
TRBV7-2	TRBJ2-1	ASSLGRDVSYNEQF
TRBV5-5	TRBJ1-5	ASRGGDHNNQPQH
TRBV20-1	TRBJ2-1	SATPTSGSIGEQF
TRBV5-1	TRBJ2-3	ASRGDPDTQY
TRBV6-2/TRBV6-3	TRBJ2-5	ASSSFPGTGDLETQY
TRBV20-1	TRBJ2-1	SAPVWGRGLNYNEQF
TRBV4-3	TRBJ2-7	ASSQEGGAYEQY
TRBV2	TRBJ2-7	ASNKDRSWSYEQY
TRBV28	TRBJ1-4	ASSLAGTADEKLF
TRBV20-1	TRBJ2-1	SARRTGQGYNEQF
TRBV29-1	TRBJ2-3	SVAGGGFPTDTQY
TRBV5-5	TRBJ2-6	ASSLGRARSLTGANVLT
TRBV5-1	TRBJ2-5	ASSLAAGLQETQY
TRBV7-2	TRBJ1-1	ASSPPENTEAF
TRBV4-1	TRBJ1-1	ASSQLAQGNTF
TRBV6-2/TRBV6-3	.	ASSRSGTGHGEQY
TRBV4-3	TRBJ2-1	ASSHGGQGSYNEQF